This TCR beta chain is drawn from a study of PD-1 blockade in classical Hodgkin lymphoma. The study, taken as a whole, reports: The study found that TCR diversity rose significantly by C4D1 in CD4+ but not CD8+ cells. Nivolumab initiation under 1 year post-ASCT meant exclusion. Baseline TCR diversity was reportedly lower in newly diagnosed patients than in healthy donors. It was reported as lower still in relapsed/refractory patients. Patients who responded completely had about the same baseline diversity as newly diagnosed patients.

Worth noting for this clone: Its specificity is not known.

The protocol was immunoSEQ multiplex PCR, while the TCRdb copy is restricted to in-frame clones and leaves out a portion. This sample has some 90,000 clones, with 85% to 95% found just once. This CDR3 has 15 amino acids. The V gene's germline CDR1 is MGHRA and CDR2 YSYEKL. V was clipped by 1 base and J by 1 base, with 10 bases between them. Every patient experienced relapse after autologous stem cell transplantation, and brentuximab vedotin exposure varied. The chain is built from TRBV4-1 and TRBJ1-1; D is unresolved. This clonotype originated in a human donor with classical Hodgkin lymphoma. The source was peripheral blood mononuclear cells (PBMCs), collected before the second cycle of nivolumab. DNA of the CDR3: TGCGCCAGCAGCCAAGTACATATGCGGAACACTGAAGCTTTCTTT. It specifies CASSQVHMRNTEAFF.